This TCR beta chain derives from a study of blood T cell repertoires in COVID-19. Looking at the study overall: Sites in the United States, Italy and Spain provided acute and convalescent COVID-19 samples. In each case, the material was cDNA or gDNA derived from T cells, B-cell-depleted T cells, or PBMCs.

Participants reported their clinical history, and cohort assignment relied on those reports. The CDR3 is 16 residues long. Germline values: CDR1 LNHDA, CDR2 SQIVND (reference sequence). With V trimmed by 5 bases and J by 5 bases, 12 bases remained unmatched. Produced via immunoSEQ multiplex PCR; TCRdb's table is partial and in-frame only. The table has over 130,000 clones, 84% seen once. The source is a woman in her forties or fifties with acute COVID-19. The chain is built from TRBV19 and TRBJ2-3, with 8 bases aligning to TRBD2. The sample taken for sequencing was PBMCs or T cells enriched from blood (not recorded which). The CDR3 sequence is CASSRQGGLAGDTQYF. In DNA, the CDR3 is TGTGCCAGTAGTCGCCAGGGCGGGCTAGCGGGAGATACGCAGTATTTT.